These T cell receptor beta chains were read from a single sample in a study of blood T cell repertoires in COVID-19. The protocol was immunoSEQ multiplex PCR, while the TCRdb copy is restricted to in-frame clones and leaves out a portion. The table records around 440,000 clones, more than 70% of them present only once. Material for sequencing was peripheral blood. These receptors all stem from a woman aged 45 to 65 with COVID-19, enrolled during active disease. CDR3s include the opening cysteine and the closing phenylalanine or tryptophan. The D gene is left open where the match is weak. Clone size is not always given. Where it is, it says once, few, many or a class for expanded clones.

TRBV12-3/TRBV12-4	-	TRBJ1-1	-	13	TGTGCCAGCAGTTATAACAGCTACACTGAAGCTTTCTTT	CASSYNSYTEAFF
TRBV18	-	TRBJ1-2	TRBD1	14	TGTGCCAGCTCACCGGGACAGCTACTTTATGGCTACACCTTC	CASSPGQLLYGYTF
TRBV13	-	TRBJ1-2	TRBD1	13	TGTGCCAGCAGCTTATGGCAGGGGGGCGGCTACACCTTC	CASSLWQGGGYTF
TRBV2	-	TRBJ2-5	TRBD2	15	TGTGCCAGCAGTGAAGCCCGGGGGGTGGGGGAGACCCAGTACTTC	CASSEARGVGETQYF
TRBV27	-	TRBJ2-2	TRBD2	18	TGTGCCAGACCGCCGGGACTAGCGGTTCCCGCGAACACCGGGGAGCTGTTTTTT	CARPPGLAVPANTGELFF
TRBV20-1	-	TRBJ2-5	-	11	TGCAGTGGTCAGGACCAAGAGACCCAGTACTTC	CSGQDQETQYF
TRBV30	-	TRBJ2-3	-	14	TGTGCCTGGAATGGGCCGATAAACACAGATACGCAGTATTTT	CAWNGPINTDTQYF
TRBV9	-	TRBJ1-6	-	13	TGTGCCAGCAGCGCCAACTCTAATTCACCCCTCCACTTT	CASSANSNSPLHF
TRBV7-9	-	TRBJ2-1	-	16	TGTGCCAGCAGCTTAGCTATGACGGGAGCCTACAATGAGCAGTTCTTC	CASSLAMTGAYNEQFF
TRBV6-1	-	TRBJ2-4	TRBD2	14	TGTGCCAGCAGTGAGTGGCGGGGGGTAAACATTCAGTACTTC	CASSEWRGVNIQYF
TRBV10-3	-	TRBJ1-6	TRBD1	13	TGTGCCATCGGACAGGCGTTAAGTTCACCCCTCCACTTT	CAIGQALSSPLHF
TRBV27	once	TRBJ1-2	TRBD1	16	TGTGCCAGCAGTCTCATCGGACAGGGGGGGATCTATGGCTACACCTTC	CASSLIGQGGIYGYTF
TRBV12-3/TRBV12-4	-	TRBJ2-7	-	13	TGTGCCAGCAGTTACGGGGGTACCTACGAGCAGTACTTC	CASSYGGTYEQYF
TRBV7-9	-	TRBJ2-1	TRBD2	16	TGTGCCAGCAGCTTAGACAGCGGGGGGCCCCGGGATGAGCAGTTCTTC	CASSLDSGGPRDEQFF